These 5 T cell receptor beta chains were sequenced from one sample in a study of blood T cell repertoires in COVID-19. Some clones are missing from TCRdb's copy, which holds only in-frame ones; the method was immunoSEQ multiplex PCR. The sample consists of approximately 260,000 clones, about 88% of them appearing once. The sequencing input was peripheral blood. The receptors were gathered from a man between 18 and 35 years old with active or convalescent COVID-19.

This chain connects TRBV7-3 to TRBJ2-1; D is perhaps TRBD1 (5 bases). V was clipped by 0 bases and J by 5 bases, with 8 bases between them. This CDR3 has 14 residues. Germline CDR1 and CDR2: SGHTA and FQGTGA. The CDR3: CASSLTSRDNEQFF. Here the CDR3 DNA reads TGTGCCAGCAGCTTAACGAGCAGGGACAATGAGCAGTTCTTC. Looking up the rest from reference TRBV7-3 and TRBJ2-1 gives the full variable domain: GAGVSQTPSNKVTEKGKYVELRCDPISGHTALYWYRQSLGQGPEFLIYFQGTGAADDSGLPNDRFFAVRPEGSVSTLKIQRTERGDSAVYLCASSLTSRDNEQFFGPGTRLTVL.

As for this clone: Other DNA sequences in this sample translate to the same CDR3. The V call is TRBV5-1, the J call TRBJ1-5, with 9 bases matching TRBD1. Germline CDR1 and CDR2: SGHRS and YFSETQ. J lost 4 bases, V lost 0 bases, and 2 bases had no gene match. The CDR3 loop spans 15 amino acids. The CDR3 DNA follows: TGCGCCAGCAGCTTGGAGGGGACAGGGAATCAGCCCCAGCATTTT. It encodes CASSLEGTGNQPQHF.

The chain recombines TRBV12-3 or TRBV12-4 with TRBJ2-7, with D possibly being TRBD2 (7 bases). The V end was cut by 3 bases, the J end by 6 bases, with 12 bases between. The length of the CDR3 is 13 residues. In DNA form, the CDR3 reads TGTGCCAGCAGTTTCCGCGGGGGCGGCGAGCAGTACTTC. Its protein is CASSFRGGGEQYF.

Only a few counts were recorded for this clone. The chain links TRBV2 to TRBJ1-4, with D hard to call. V was cut by 2 bases and J by 3 bases, with 7 bases left in between. The CDR3 length is 14 residues. Germline assignment: CDR1 SNHLY and CDR2 FYNNEI. The CDR3 sequence is CASSERSSNEKLFF. Here the CDR3 DNA reads TGTGCCAGCAGTGAACGGTCTTCTAATGAAAAACTGTTTTTT.

In DNA form, the CDR3 reads TGTGCCAGCAGCTTAGAGGGGACTTCTGGCTATGGCTACACCTTC. Its protein is CASSLEGTSGYGYTF. The chain links TRBV7-2 to TRBJ1-2, with a tentative D call TRBD1 (5 bases). The V end was cut by 1 base, the J end by 4 bases, with 13 bases between. The CDR3 has 15 amino acids. Germline V CDR1 and CDR2: SGHTA, FQGNSA.